The 27 T cell receptor beta chains below all came from one sample that was sequenced in a study of T cell responses to AZD1222 COVID-19 vaccine. The method was immunoSEQ multiplex PCR; TCRdb's version includes in-frame clones alone and lacks a portion of them. The sample has 200,000 to 250,000 clones, about 94% seen once; the top ten hold around 1.5%. The sample was peripheral blood, taken 28 days after the second dose of the MenACWY control vaccine. The receptors were sampled from an adult who received the MenACWY meningococcal vaccine as a control.

The chain couples TRBV23-1 to TRBJ2-7; the match to TRBD2 covers 11 bases. TRBV23-1 is recorded as an ORF, its role being uncertain. Losses at the gene ends were 1 base for V and 1 base for J; bases not matched to a gene: 12. This CDR3 has 19 amino acids. CDR3 amino acids: CASSQCRSGTSGFSYEQYF. In DNA, the CDR3 is TGCGCCAGCAGTCAATGTAGATCCGGGACTAGCGGCTTTTCCTACGAGCAGTACTTC.

The chain recombines TRBV7-9 with TRBJ2-7; 10 positions match TRBD1. Germline V gene data show CDR1 as SEHNR and CDR2 as FQNEAQ (reference sequence). The length of the CDR3 is 17 residues. J was trimmed by 2 bases and V by 1 base; bases with no gene match: 8. The CDR3 sequence: CASSLVSTGTGAYEQYF. CDR3 DNA sequence: TGTGCCAGCAGCTTAGTTTCAACCGGGACAGGGGCCTACGAGCAGTACTTC.

This clone showed up just once. V usage is TRBV5-8 and J usage is TRBJ1-2; D gene ambiguous. Germline V gives CDR1 SGHTS, CDR2 YDEGEE. Trimming removed 9 bases from V and 3 bases from J, with 9 bases in between. This CDR3 has 11 amino acids. As DNA, the CDR3 is TGTGCCATCGGACCGGACTATGGCTACACCTTC. Translation: CAIGPDYGYTF.

This rearrangement joins TRBV28 to TRBJ2-7; TRBD1 matches 7 bases. CDR3 length equals 19 residues. The germline V gene has CDR1 MDHEN and CDR2 SYDVKM. Unmatched junction bases numbered 18, after V lost 4 bases and J lost 0 bases. CDR3 DNA sequence: TGTGCCAGCAGTTCTTATGGTCGACAGGGAGAAAAGAGCTCCTACGAGCAGTACTTC. This codes for CASSSYGRQGEKSSYEQYF.

The chain has TRBV7-6 and TRBJ2-2; D unclear. This CDR3 is 16 amino acids long. Trimming removed 5 bases at V and 1 base at J, with 14 bases between. Germline V gene lookup returns CDR1 SGHVS and CDR2 FNYEAQ. This CDR3 reads CASSPIGGVNTGELFF. The CDR3 coding sequence is TGTGCCAGCAGCCCCATTGGTGGGGTGAACACCGGGGAGCTGTTTTTT.

This clone is a singleton in its sample. The V gene is TRBV19, the J gene TRBJ1-4; D unresolved. V shed 5 bases and J shed 6 bases, with 19 bases lying between them. Germline values: CDR1 LNHDA, CDR2 SQIVND (reference sequence). CDR3 length: 16 amino acids. CDR3 region: CASSPLTGSGDEKLFF. The DNA for the CDR3 is TGTGCCAGTAGTCCCCTTACCGGGTCCGGCGATGAAAAACTGTTTTTT.

The J gene is TRBJ2-2, the V gene TRBV27; TRBD1 matches 9 bases. The CDR3 spans 14 residues. Germline values: CDR1 MNHEY, CDR2 SMNVEV (reference sequence). The junction had 5 bases not matched to a gene; V was cut back by 5 bases and J by 7 bases. The CDR3 protein is CASSPGQGVGELFF. In DNA form, the CDR3 reads TGTGCCAGCAGTCCGGGACAGGGAGTCGGGGAGCTGTTTTTT.

V and J are TRBV9 and TRBJ2-7, with 8 bases fitting TRBD2. V lost 4 bases, J lost 3 bases, and 9 bases stayed unmatched. CDR1 and CDR2 (germline): SGDLS, YYNGEE. The length of the CDR3 is 15 residues. The CDR3 region is CASSPVAGGIYEQYF. In DNA, the CDR3 is TGTGCCAGCAGCCCAGTTGCGGGAGGTATCTACGAGCAGTACTTC.

The chain links TRBV7-9 to TRBJ1-1, with a possible D match to TRBD1 (5 bases). The V and J ends lost 3 bases and 1 base respectively, with 15 bases between them. The germline V gene has CDR1 SEHNR and CDR2 FQNEAQ (reference sequence). This CDR3 comprises 16 residues. The CDR3 coding sequence is TGTGCCAGCAGCTTGGTTTCTGGGGGTGGGAACACTGAAGCTTTCTTT. Protein product: CASSLVSGGGNTEAFF.

V is TRBV27 and J is TRBJ2-1, with 8 bases that match TRBD1. The CDR3 loop spans 14 amino acids. The V gene's germline CDR1 is MNHEY and CDR2 SMNVEV (reference sequence). Losses at the gene ends were 5 bases for V and 6 bases for J; bases not matched to a gene: 6. The CDR3 protein is CASSRTGPPNEQFF. The CDR3 DNA follows: TGTGCCAGCAGTCGGACAGGGCCGCCCAATGAGCAGTTCTTC.

The chain combines TRBV6-5 with TRBJ2-2; TRBD1 aligns across 9 bases. Germline V gene data show CDR1 as MNHEY and CDR2 as SVGAGI. The V segment lost 7 bases and the J segment 5 bases; nucleotides outside the gene matches: 5. The CDR3 runs 14 residues. CDR3 in DNA: TGTGCCAGCACTTCGACAGGGGGAACCGGGGAGCTGTTTTTT. This translates into CASTSTGGTGELFF.

The chain recombines TRBV24-1 with TRBJ2-1; a possible D gene is TRBD2 (5 bases). The CDR3 sequence is 13 residues long. Germline lookup yields CDR1 KGHDR and CDR2 SFDVKD. Trimming removed 7 bases from V and 1 base from J, with 7 bases in between. CDR3 DNA sequence: TGTGCCACCAGGAGCGGTTCCTACAATGAGCAGTTCTTC. Its protein is CATRSGSYNEQFF.

V is TRBV27 and J is TRBJ1-5; D may be TRBD1 (5 bases). V was cut by 4 bases and J by 0 bases, with 19 bases left in between. Germline CDR1 is MNHEY and CDR2 is SMNVEV (reference sequence). This CDR3 region has 18 residues. The DNA of the CDR3 is TGTGCCAGCAGTTCCACCCAACTGACAGAATATAGCAATCAGCCCCAGCATTTT. Translation gives CASSSTQLTEYSNQPQHF.

V and J are TRBV7-9 and TRBJ1-1, with 7 nucleotides matching TRBD1. The CDR3 is 15 residues long. Germline V gives CDR1 SEHNR, CDR2 FQNEAQ (reference sequence). Trimming removed 5 bases from V and 3 bases from J; junction bases left unmatched: 9. CDR3 protein: CASSLRDRLHTEAFF. CDR3 DNA sequence: TGTGCCAGCAGCCTACGGGACAGATTGCACACTGAAGCTTTCTTT.

This chain connects TRBV18 to TRBJ1-5; possibly TRBD1 for D (5 bases). Germline V gives CDR1 KGHSH, CDR2 LQKENI. Trimming cost V 3 bases and J 7 bases, with 10 bases left between them. The CDR3 spans 13 residues. The CDR3: CASSPVGGQPQHF. CDR3 DNA: TGTGCCAGCTCACCTGTTGGGGGACAGCCCCAGCATTTT.

The CDR3 nucleotides are TGTGCCAGCAGCGGGGCGGGAGGACTAGCGGGATACAATGAGCAGTTCTTC. It yields the protein CASSGAGGLAGYNEQFF. The rearrangement joins TRBV9 to TRBJ2-1, with 12 positions matching TRBD2. V lost 3 bases, J lost 4 bases, and 8 bases stayed unmatched. CDR3 length equals 17 residues. Looked up from germline, CDR1 is SGDLS and CDR2 is YYNGEE. Variable domain in full (rest from reference TRBV9 and TRBJ2-1): DSGVTQTPKHLITATGQRVTLRCSPRSGDLSVYWYQQSLDQGLQFLIQYYNGEERAKGNILERFSAQQFPDLHSELNLSSLELGDSALYFCASSGAGGLAGYNEQFFGPGTRLTVL.

This clone has only one observation. In the same sample, other DNA sequences code for this CDR3. J is TRBJ1-2 and V is TRBV27; D call uncertain. There are 13 residues in the CDR3. From germline, CDR1 is MNHEY and CDR2 SMNVEV (reference sequence). Trimming left V 2 bases short and J 2 bases short, with 6 bases between. The CDR3 sequence: CASSLGGNYGYTF. The CDR3 DNA reads TGTGCCAGCAGTTTAGGAGGGAACTATGGCTACACCTTC.

V usage is TRBV7-2 and J usage is TRBJ1-3; D perhaps matches TRBD1 (5 bases). CDR1 and CDR2 (germline): SGHTA, FQGNSA. V was cut by 6 bases and J by 1 base, with 10 bases left in between. The CDR3 is 14 amino acids. DNA for the CDR3: TGTGCCAGCAGGGTCGGGGGATCTGGAAACACCATATATTTT. Protein product: CASRVGGSGNTIYF.

The rearrangement links TRBV30 to TRBJ1-1; the D gene is possibly TRBD1 (5 bases). This CDR3 spans 13 amino acids. Between the trimmed V and J ends, which lost 2 bases and 5 bases, there was a span of 12 bases. Germline V gives CDR1 GTSNPN, CDR2 SVGIG (reference sequence). The CDR3 DNA reads TGTGCCTGGAGTAGACGGTGGGGGACTGAAGCTTTCTTT. It yields the protein CAWSRRWGTEAFF.

The chain joins TRBV19 to TRBJ1-5; TRBD1 agrees at 7 bases. The CDR3 runs to 16 residues. The trim removed 10 bases at V and 4 bases at J, leaving 16 bases unmatched. Germline-derived CDR1 and CDR2 are LNHDA and SQIVND (reference sequence). CDR3 DNA: TGTGCCACCACGCAGAGCCGGGGACAGAGAAATCAGCCCCAGCATTTT. Its translation is CATTQSRGQRNQPQHF. Full variable domain (outside the CDR3, taken from reference TRBV19 and TRBJ1-5): DGGITQSPKYLFRKEGQNVTLSCEQNLNHDAMYWYRQDPGQGLRLIYYSQIVNDFQKGDIAEGYSVSREKKESFPLTVTSAQKNPTAFYLCATTQSRGQRNQPQHFGDGTRLSIL.

This chain connects TRBV24-1 to TRBJ2-1; D might be TRBD2 (6 bases). The germline CDR1 and CDR2 sequences are KGHDR and SFDVKD. The CDR3 is 13 amino acids. The ends were cut back, 6 bases at V and 6 bases at J, with 11 bases in the middle. CDR3 in DNA: TGTGCCACCAGTCTTAGCGGACCCAATGAGCAGTTCTTC. This codes for CATSLSGPNEQFF.

The gene calls are TRBV6-5 and TRBJ2-2; no clear D gene. CDR3 length equals 13 residues. Germline V gene lookup returns CDR1 MNHEY and CDR2 SVGAGI. Trimming took 4 bases from V and 4 from J, leaving 7 bases between them. Here the CDR3 reads CASSSVLTGELFF. The CDR3 coding sequence is TGTGCCAGCAGTTCGGTTCTCACCGGGGAGCTGTTTTTT.

The chain links TRBV4-1 to TRBJ1-3; D remains unclear. CDR3 length: 14 amino acids. In germline, CDR1 is MGHRA, CDR2 YSYEKL. V lost 1 base and J lost 6, with 10 bases in between. CDR3 sequence reads: CASSQVSRVNTIYF. The CDR3 DNA follows: TGCGCCAGCAGCCAAGTGTCACGGGTAAACACCATATATTTT.

In this sample, this clone turned up once. The chain employs TRBV7-2 and TRBJ1-2; TRBD1 aligns across 9 bases. The trim removed 1 base at V and 7 bases at J, leaving 4 bases unmatched. The CDR3 length is 14 residues. Per germline, CDR1 SGHTA and CDR2 FQGNSA. CDR3 in amino acids: CASSLDRGPVGYTF. CDR3 sequence (DNA): TGTGCCAGCAGCTTAGACAGGGGGCCTGTTGGCTACACCTTC. Full variable domain (outside the CDR3, taken from reference TRBV7-2 and TRBJ1-2): GAGVSQSPSNKVTEKGKDVELRCDPISGHTALYWYRQSLGQGLEFLIYFQGNSAPDKSGLPSDRFSAERTGGSVSTLTIQRTQQEDSAVYLCASSLDRGPVGYTFGSGTRLTVV.

The chain recombines TRBV7-2 with TRBJ2-7, with D perhaps assigned TRBD1 or TRBD2 (6 bases each). V lost 4 bases, J lost 5 bases, and 18 bases lay in between. The germline V gene encodes CDR1 SGHTA and CDR2 FQGNSA. The CDR3 runs 15 residues. The CDR3 loop reads CASSSWGAILDEQYF. The CDR3 coding sequence is TGTGCCAGCAGCTCGTGGGGGGCGATTCTGGACGAGCAGTACTTC.

This chain joins TRBV3-1 (or the pseudogene TRBV3-2) and TRBJ1-1; TRBD1 might be the D (5 bases). This CDR3 region has 17 residues. The V end was cut by 0 bases, the J end by 1 base, with 15 bases between. CDR1 and CDR2 from the germline V gene are LGHDT and YNNKEL (reference sequence). In DNA form, the CDR3 reads TGTGCCAGCAGCCAAGACCGAGACACAGGACCGAACACTGAAGCTTTCTTT. Protein sequence: CASSQDRDTGPNTEAFF.

The CDR3 sequence: CASATGLEEFF. The CDR3 nucleotides are TGTGCCAGCGCCACGGGCTTGGAGGAGTTCTTC. This sequence joins TRBV28 and TRBJ2-1; D possibly corresponds to TRBD2 (5 bases). The germline gives CDR1 MDHEN, CDR2 SYDVKM. The CDR3 covers 11 residues. V was shortened by 8 bases and J by 14 bases, with 16 bases between the two germline ends.